This T cell receptor (beta chain) was captured by sequencing in a study of T cells in women clearing cervical HPV infection. The study's findings and limits: TRBV6-7 relative abundance averaged around 0.11% in cases and approximately 0.15% in controls.

As to this clone: Its antigen remains unidentified. Read sequence stops 3 residues before the CDR3 end, and the germline J gene provides the missing end.

Profiled with immunoSEQ multiplex PCR; TCRdb holds only in-frame clones, not every one. The listing contains 35,000 to 45,000 clones. The germline V gene encodes CDR1 SGHDT and CDR2 YYEEEE. V was clipped by 4 bases and J by 3 bases; unmatched bases: 6. The CDR3 is made up of 15 amino acids. The sample consisted of blood buffy coat. This receptor was taken from a woman between 18 and 69 years old with a cervical HPV16 infection that either progressed to CIN3+ or cleared (not recorded which). The V gene is TRBV5-6, the J gene TRBJ2-1, with 8 bases aligning to TRBD2. The CDR3 protein is CASSRTSSGYNEQFF. CDR3 bases read: TGTGCCAGCAGCCGGACTAGCTCAGGCTACAATGAG.